The rows below give T cell receptor beta chains drawn from one sample of a study of blood T cell repertoires in COVID-19. Libraries were prepared by immunoSEQ multiplex PCR; TCRdb keeps only in-frame clonotypes and omits some of them. Of about 93,000 clones in the sample, roughly 90% were seen once. The sequencing input was peripheral blood. These receptors were obtained from a human donor with active COVID-19. The donor label of this sample is uncertain. The CDR3 runs from the conserved cysteine through the conserved F or W. D genes are given only for firm matches. Clone size is not always given. Where it is, it says once, few, many or a class for expanded clones.

TRBJ2-2 | . | TRBV27 | TRBD1 | CASSQQGPGELFF
TRBJ2-2 | . | TRBV5-1 | . | CASSLMAGANTGELFF
TRBJ1-2 | . | TRBV7-2 | TRBD1 | CASSLAMDRGHDGYTF
TRBJ1-2 | . | TRBV5-4 | TRBD1 | CASSRTGDGYTF
TRBJ1-1 | . | TRBV18 | . | CASSPSAEPMNTEAFF
TRBJ1-4 | . | TRBV5-1 | . | CASSLDRLNEKLFF
TRBJ2-2 | . | TRBV19 | TRBD1 | CASSIGPGTGFSGELFF
TRBJ2-3 | . | TRBV5-4 | TRBD2 | CASSPPGLAGGADTQYF
TRBJ2-7 | . | TRBV6-1 | TRBD1 | CASSEGTGGYEQYF
TRBJ2-1 | . | TRBV5-6 | TRBD1 | CASSWDRVHNEQFF
TRBJ2-7 | . | TRBV9 | TRBD2 | CASSVGLANSYEQYF
TRBJ2-7 | few | TRBV6-2/TRBV6-3 | TRBD1 | CASSYSPGTASYEQYF
TRBJ2-5 | . | TRBV6-5 | TRBD2 | CASSFRTSTQTETQYF
TRBJ2-1 | . | TRBV7-9 | TRBD2 | CASSSTGLAPDNEQFF
TRBJ2-7 | . | TRBV7-9 | . | CASSVAGVYEQYF
TRBJ2-7 | . | TRBV7-9 | . | CASSLGDEQYF
TRBJ1-4 | . | TRBV6-5 | . | CASSYLPGEKLFF
TRBJ2-1 | . | TRBV7-8 | TRBD2 | CASSLAASGDEQFF
TRBJ2-1 | . | TRBV6-5 | . | CASSSTEPSYNEQFF
TRBJ2-1 | . | TRBV4-3 | TRBD2 | CASSQGAGAWYNEQFF
TRBJ1-1 | . | TRBV25-1 | . | CASSESGEAFF
TRBJ2-5 | . | TRBV5-1 | TRBD2 | CASSFPGLAQQETQYF
TRBJ1-5 | once | TRBV19 | . | CASSTSGHYSNQPQHF
TRBJ2-5 | . | TRBV7-2 | TRBD1 | CASSLGQGATLQETQYF
TRBJ2-3 | . | TRBV15 | TRBD2 | CATSRSLTSGTDTQYF
TRBJ1-1 | . | TRBV5-1 | . | CASSLDAVNTEAFF
TRBJ2-1 | . | TRBV5-1 | . | CASSFEVTSYNEQFF
TRBJ1-2 | once | TRBV6-6 | . | CASSEISTAGGGYTF